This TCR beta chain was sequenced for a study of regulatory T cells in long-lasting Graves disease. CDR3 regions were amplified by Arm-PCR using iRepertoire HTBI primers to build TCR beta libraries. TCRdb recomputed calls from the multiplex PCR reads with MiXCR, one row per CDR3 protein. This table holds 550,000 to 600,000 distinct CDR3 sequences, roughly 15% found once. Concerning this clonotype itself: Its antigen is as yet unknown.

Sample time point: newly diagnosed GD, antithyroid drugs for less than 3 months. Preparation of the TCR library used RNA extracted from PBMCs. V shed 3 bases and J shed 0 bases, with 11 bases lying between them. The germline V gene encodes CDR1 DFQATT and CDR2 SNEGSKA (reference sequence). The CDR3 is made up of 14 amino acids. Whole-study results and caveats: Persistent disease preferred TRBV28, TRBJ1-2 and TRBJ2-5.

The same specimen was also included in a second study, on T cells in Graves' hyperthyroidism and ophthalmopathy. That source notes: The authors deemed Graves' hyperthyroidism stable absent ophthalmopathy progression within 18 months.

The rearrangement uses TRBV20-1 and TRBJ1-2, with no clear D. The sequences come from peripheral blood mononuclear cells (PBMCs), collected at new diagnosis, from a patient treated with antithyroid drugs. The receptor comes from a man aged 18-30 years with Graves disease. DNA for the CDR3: TGCAGTGCTAGCACGACTCCACCTAACTATGGCTACACCTTC. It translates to CSASTTPPNYGYTF.